This is a list of T cell receptor beta chains from one sample in a study of T cell responses to AZD1222 COVID-19 vaccine. Produced via immunoSEQ multiplex PCR; TCRdb's table is partial and in-frame only. The sample has some 180,000 clones; roughly 93% are singletons. Specimen: peripheral blood, collected 28 days after the second dose of the MenACWY control vaccine. These receptors were collected from an adult who received the MenACWY meningococcal vaccine as a control. Both conserved end residues are part of each CDR3. Fields, in order: clone size, V gene, D gene, J gene, CDR3 protein, CDR3 DNA. D genes are given only for firm matches. Clone size is not always given. Where it is, it says once, few, many or a class for expanded clones.

clone_size: -; v_call: TRBV5-1; d_call: -; j_call: TRBJ1-2; cdr3_aa: CASSLMVVDSIYGYTF; cdr3_nt: TGCGCCAGCAGCTTGATGGTTGTTGACAGTATTTATGGCTACACCTTC
clone_size: -; v_call: TRBV7-6; d_call: TRBD1; j_call: TRBJ1-6; cdr3_aa: CASSLETGVRSPLHF; cdr3_nt: TGTGCCAGCAGCTTAGAAACAGGGGTCAGATCACCCCTCCACTTT
clone_size: -; v_call: TRBV6-2/TRBV6-3; d_call: -; j_call: TRBJ2-4; cdr3_aa: CASSEAKGSIAKNIQYF; cdr3_nt: TGTGCCAGCAGTGAGGCTAAGGGGAGTATCGCCAAAAACATTCAGTACTTC
clone_size: -; v_call: TRBV18; d_call: -; j_call: TRBJ1-6; cdr3_aa: CASSQSAAARDSPLHF; cdr3_nt: TGTGCCAGCTCACAAAGTGCGGCAGCTCGAGATTCACCCCTCCACTTT
clone_size: -; v_call: TRBV4-2; d_call: -; j_call: TRBJ1-1; cdr3_aa: CASSPRSGASMNTEAFF; cdr3_nt: TGTGCCAGCAGCCCGAGGTCTGGGGCATCCATGAACACTGAAGCTTTCTTT
clone_size: -; v_call: TRBV19; d_call: -; j_call: TRBJ2-3; cdr3_aa: CASEEGGPLGTDTQYF; cdr3_nt: TGTGCCAGTGAAGAGGGGGGGCCCCTTGGCACAGATACGCAGTATTTT
clone_size: -; v_call: TRBV30; d_call: TRBD1; j_call: TRBJ1-3; cdr3_aa: CAWRGTGRNTIYF; cdr3_nt: TGTGCCTGGAGGGGGACAGGGAGAAACACCATATATTTT
clone_size: -; v_call: TRBV5-1; d_call: -; j_call: TRBJ1-1; cdr3_aa: CASSETGPGSEAFF; cdr3_nt: TGCGCCAGCAGCGAGACAGGACCTGGTAGTGAAGCTTTCTTT
clone_size: -; v_call: TRBV6-5; d_call: -; j_call: TRBJ1-5; cdr3_aa: CASRLGLDINQPQHF; cdr3_nt: TGTGCCAGCAGGTTGGGACTGGACATCAATCAGCCCCAGCATTTT
clone_size: -; v_call: TRBV5-6; d_call: -; j_call: TRBJ1-2; cdr3_aa: CASTKKGYYGYTF; cdr3_nt: TGTGCCAGCACGAAGAAGGGTTACTATGGCTACACCTTC
clone_size: few; v_call: TRBV5-1; d_call: -; j_call: TRBJ1-6; cdr3_aa: CASSSGGSNSPLHF; cdr3_nt: TGCGCCAGCAGCTCCGGGGGGAGCAATTCACCCCTCCACTTT
clone_size: once; v_call: TRBV7-2; d_call: -; j_call: TRBJ2-6; cdr3_aa: CASSRRGRSSGANVLTF; cdr3_nt: TGTGCCAGCAGCCGGAGGGGGCGGAGCTCTGGGGCCAACGTCCTGACTTTC
clone_size: -; v_call: TRBV6-5; d_call: -; j_call: TRBJ2-4; cdr3_aa: CASSYRGRSKNIQYF; cdr3_nt: TGTGCCAGCAGTTACAGGGGTCGATCCAAAAACATTCAGTACTTC
clone_size: -; v_call: TRBV2; d_call: -; j_call: TRBJ2-7; cdr3_aa: CASSELDLYEQYF; cdr3_nt: TGTGCCAGCAGTGAATTGGACCTCTACGAGCAGTACTTC
clone_size: -; v_call: TRBV28; d_call: -; j_call: TRBJ2-6; cdr3_aa: CASSGTTGANVLTF; cdr3_nt: TGTGCCAGCAGTGGGACAACTGGGGCCAACGTCCTGACTTTC
clone_size: -; v_call: TRBV29-1; d_call: -; j_call: TRBJ1-3; cdr3_aa: CSVELGNTIYF; cdr3_nt: TGCAGCGTTGAATTAGGAAACACCATATATTTT
clone_size: -; v_call: TRBV2; d_call: -; j_call: TRBJ1-5; cdr3_aa: CASSDRGVGQPQHF; cdr3_nt: TGTGCCAGCAGTGATAGGGGAGTGGGTCAGCCCCAGCATTTT
clone_size: -; v_call: TRBV30; d_call: -; j_call: TRBJ2-7; cdr3_aa: CAWSVPMLPSWQARGQYF; cdr3_nt: TGTGCCTGGAGTGTTCCCATGCTTCCAAGTTGGCAGGCCCGTGGGCAGTACTTC
clone_size: -; v_call: TRBV7-9; d_call: TRBD1; j_call: TRBJ1-1; cdr3_aa: CASSPGGLDTEAFF; cdr3_nt: TGTGCCAGCAGCCCAGGGGGCTTAGACACTGAAGCTTTCTTT
clone_size: -; v_call: TRBV5-1; d_call: -; j_call: TRBJ2-3; cdr3_aa: CASSLGAGSTDTQYF; cdr3_nt: TGCGCCAGCAGCTTGGGGGCGGGGAGCACAGATACGCAGTATTTT